These 28 T cell receptor beta chains originate from one sample sequenced in a study of blood T cell repertoires in COVID-19. Sequencing used immunoSEQ multiplex PCR; TCRdb keeps in-frame clones, though not all of them. The table includes tens of thousands of clones, about 77% detected once. The sequencing input was peripheral blood. These receptor sequences come from a man older than 75 with active or convalescent COVID-19.

The gene calls are TRBV7-9 and TRBJ1-1; D unclear. Germline V gene lookup returns CDR1 SEHNR and CDR2 FQNEAQ (reference sequence). CDR3 size: 14 residues. The V end was cut by 1 base, the J end by 1 base, with 7 bases between. CDR3 in amino acids: CASSLVIPNTEAFF. DNA of the CDR3: TGTGCCAGCAGCTTAGTTATCCCGAACACTGAAGCTTTCTTT.

J is TRBJ2-7 and V is TRBV28, with 9 positions matching TRBD1. Germline CDR1 reads MDHEN; CDR2 reads SYDVKM. V dropped 6 bases and J dropped 0; count of bases not matched to a gene: 9. CDR3 length: 16 residues. The CDR3 DNA sequence: TGTGCCAGCAGGGGACAGGGTACTAAAAGCTCCTACGAGCAGTACTTC. Its protein product is CASRGQGTKSSYEQYF.

The CDR3 sequence: CASSPLGQTNTGELFF. The CDR3 DNA reads as TGTGCCAGCAGCCCCCTGGGACAAACGAACACCGGGGAGCTGTTTTTT. The chain carries TRBV6-2 or TRBV6-3 and TRBJ2-2, with a tentative D call TRBD1 (6 bases). The germline V gene has CDR1 MNHEY and CDR2 SVGEGT. Deletions cut 6 bases from V and 0 bases from J, with 14 bases between. There are 16 residues in the CDR3.

V is TRBV4-1 and J is TRBJ1-2; 8 bases match TRBD1. Germline V gene lookup returns CDR1 MGHRA and CDR2 YSYEKL. The CDR3 sequence is 15 residues long. V shed 3 bases and J 3 bases; nucleotides not matched to a gene: 6. The CDR3 here is CASSHGQGGDYGYTF. The CDR3 region has the DNA TGCGCCAGCAGCCACGGACAGGGTGGGGACTATGGCTACACCTTC.

The rearrangement joins TRBV5-5 to TRBJ2-4, with 10 bases matching TRBD2. The CDR3 loop spans 18 amino acids. After removal of 0 bases from V and 0 bases from J, the junction contained 6 bases not matched to a gene. Germline V gene sequence: CDR1 SGHKS, CDR2 YYEKEE (reference sequence). The CDR3 reads CASSLVAGGQLAKNIQYF. In DNA form, the CDR3 reads TGTGCCAGCAGCTTGGTAGCGGGGGGACAACTAGCCAAAAACATTCAGTACTTC.

This clone came up a few times. The V gene is TRBV24-1, the J gene TRBJ2-7; TRBD2 aligns across 9 bases. V lost 5 bases and J lost 3; bases outside the gene matches: 7. Germline V gene data show CDR1 as KGHDR and CDR2 as SFDVKD. There are 15 residues in the CDR3. The chain's CDR3 is CATSVRLAEGYEQYF. CDR3 DNA: TGTGCCACCAGTGTCCGACTAGCGGAGGGCTACGAGCAGTACTTC.

The rearrangement links TRBV7-9 to TRBJ2-5; D is perhaps TRBD1 (5 bases). Deletions cut 0 bases from V and 2 bases from J, with 10 bases between. Germline-derived CDR1 and CDR2 are SEHNR and FQNEAQ (reference sequence). The CDR3 is 15 residues long. CDR3 nucleotide sequence: TGTGCCAGCAGCTTAGCGTCCAGGGTACAAGAGACCCAGTACTTC. This codes for CASSLASRVQETQYF.

This clone was seen a handful of times. The chain couples TRBV25-1 to TRBJ1-6, with 9 nucleotides matching TRBD1. The CDR3 spans 17 residues. V lost 2 bases and J lost 4; bases outside the gene matches: 6. Per the germline V gene, CDR1 is MGHDK and CDR2 is SYGVNS. The CDR3 region is CASSEGGTGPYNSPLHF. CDR3 coding DNA: TGTGCCAGCAGTGAAGGGGGGACAGGGCCTTATAATTCACCCCTCCACTTT.

J is TRBJ2-7 and V is TRBV21-1; no check of the table's D call, TRBD2, against the DNA was made. TRBV21-1 is a known pseudogene. The CDR3 is made up of 18 amino acids. The CDR3 here is CASSSNGLAGGLDYEQYF. DNA of the CDR3: TGTGCCAGCAGTTCCAACGGGCTAGCGGGGGGGCTAGATTACGAGCAGTACTTC.

The chain has TRBV7-2 and TRBJ2-6; 7 positions match TRBD1. The V and J ends lost 4 bases and 0 bases, in that order; junction bases with no gene match: 12. This CDR3 comprises 19 residues. Germline V gene data show CDR1 as SGHTA and CDR2 as FQGNSA. The CDR3: CASSSRQGAGYSGANVLTF. CDR3 nucleotide sequence: TGTGCCAGCAGCTCCAGACAGGGAGCAGGCTACTCTGGGGCCAACGTCCTGACTTTC.

The V gene is TRBV18, the J gene TRBJ1-5; the match to TRBD1 covers 9 bases. The J segment lost 1 base and the V segment lost 6 bases, leaving 4 bases of the junction unmatched. CDR3 length: 15 amino acids. Per the germline V gene, CDR1 is KGHSH and CDR2 is LQKENI. The CDR3 sequence is CASSGGQGSNQPQHF. The CDR3 DNA reads TGTGCCAGCTCGGGGGGACAGGGAAGCAATCAGCCCCAGCATTTT.

The rearrangement joins TRBV7-6 to TRBJ1-4; 7 positions agree with TRBD1. The V segment lost 2 bases and the J segment 4 bases; nucleotides outside the gene matches: 4. CDR3 length: 15 amino acids. Germline-derived CDR1 and CDR2 are SGHVS and FNYEAQ. CDR3 in amino acids: CASSLTGAFNEKLFF. CDR3 bases: TGTGCCAGCAGCTTAACAGGGGCGTTTAATGAAAAACTGTTTTTT.

The chain joins TRBV6-5 to TRBJ1-1, with 9 bases fitting TRBD1. Germline CDR1 and CDR2: MNHEY and SVGAGI. This CDR3 has 13 residues. Trimming cost V 7 bases and J 5 bases; bases outside gene matches: 5. CDR3 sequence (DNA): TGTGCCAGCATTAACAGGGGGCGTACTGAAGCTTTCTTT. Translating gives CASINRGRTEAFF.

This clone has more than one count but fewer than ten. V gene TRBV21-1 combines with J gene TRBJ2-7; the listed D gene, TRBD1, was not tested against the DNA. TRBV21-1 is shown as a pseudogene. The CDR3 runs to 15 residues. The DNA of the CDR3 is TGTGCCAGCAGCGGCCGGGACAGGGGTTTCTACGAGCAGTACTTC. Protein sequence: CASSGRDRGFYEQYF.

This clone was observed a handful of times. V usage is TRBV19 and J usage is TRBJ2-5; D ambiguous. The germline gives CDR1 LNHDA, CDR2 SQIVND (reference sequence). There are 15 residues in the CDR3. V was shortened by 1 base and J by 5 bases, with 14 bases between the two germline ends. CDR3 sequence reads: CASSIGGGLSETQYF. The DNA for the CDR3 is TGTGCCAGTAGTATAGGCGGCGGCTTGTCGGAGACCCAGTACTTC.

This clone was observed a handful of times. The chain combines TRBV5-1 with TRBJ2-1, with a weak D call TRBD2 (6 bases). This CDR3 region has 16 residues. The V gene's germline CDR1 is SGHRS and CDR2 YFSETQ. Trimming left V 0 bases short and J 0 bases short, with 10 bases between. The CDR3 spells CASSLGSGSSYNEQFF. The CDR3 DNA sequence: TGCGCCAGCAGCTTGGGTAGCGGAAGCTCCTACAATGAGCAGTTCTTC.

The chain couples TRBV11-2 to TRBJ2-5; 9 bases map to TRBD2. The CDR3 consists of 15 residues. Unmatched junction bases numbered 5, after V lost 4 bases and J lost 2 bases. The germline CDR1 and CDR2 sequences are SGHAT and FQNNGV. As DNA, the CDR3 is TGTGCCAGCAGCTCCCCGGGACTAGCTCAAGAGACCCAGTACTTC. Protein product: CASSSPGLAQETQYF.

The chain joins TRBV27 to TRBJ2-7; possibly TRBD2 for D (5 bases). With 3 bases removed from V and 7 bases from J, the gap between germline ends came to 13 bases. The CDR3 covers 13 residues. In germline, CDR1 is MNHEY, CDR2 SMNVEV (reference sequence). CDR3 coding DNA: TGTGCCAGCAGTTTGTCACTCACGGGGGAGCAGTACTTC. Protein sequence: CASSLSLTGEQYF.

The V gene is TRBV29-1, the J gene TRBJ2-3; a possible D gene is TRBD1 (6 bases). The CDR3 contains 15 residues. The V gene's germline CDR1 is SQVTM and CDR2 ANQGSEA. Trimming removed 1 base from V and 6 bases from J, with 17 bases in between. The CDR3 loop is CSVEGFRGLSDTQYF. The DNA for the CDR3 is TGCAGCGTTGAAGGTTTTAGGGGGTTATCGGATACGCAGTATTTT.

Only a few counts were recorded for this clone. The J gene is TRBJ1-1, the V gene TRBV7-8; 8 positions match TRBD1. The CDR3 runs to 16 residues. Losses at the gene ends were 4 bases for V and 6 bases for J; bases not matched to a gene: 13. Germline CDR1 and CDR2: SGHVS and FQNEAQ. In nucleotides, the CDR3 is TGTGCCAGCAGCTCTCGACAGGGGAGGAGGAGGCCTGAAGCTTTCTTT. Translated: CASSSRQGRRRPEAFF.

The chain uses TRBV5-4 and TRBJ2-1, with 7 bases fitting TRBD2. Losses at the gene ends were 0 bases for V and 0 bases for J; bases not matched to a gene: 6. This CDR3 spans 17 amino acids. The germline V gene encodes CDR1 SGHNT and CDR2 YYREEE (reference sequence). The CDR3 spells CASSLATASGSYNEQFF. CDR3 nucleotides: TGTGCCAGCAGCTTGGCCACGGCTAGCGGCTCCTACAATGAGCAGTTCTTC.

This rearrangement joins TRBV6-1 to TRBJ2-5, with 9 positions matching TRBD1. The CDR3 covers 14 residues. V was pared by 3 bases and J by 2 bases, with 1 base of the junction left unmatched. CDR1 and CDR2 from the germline V gene are MNHNS and SASEGT. The CDR3 DNA follows: TGTGCCAGCAGTGAGGACAGGGGACAAGAGACCCAGTACTTC. As protein: CASSEDRGQETQYF.

This clone was recorded a few times. The V and J genes are TRBV27 and TRBJ1-6, with D tentatively TRBD1 (5 bases). This CDR3 comprises 15 residues. V was cut by 2 bases and J by 7 bases, with 12 bases left in between. CDR1 is MNHEY, CDR2 SMNVEV, per germline (reference sequence). CDR3 in amino acids: CASSLVGGGNSPLHF. The DNA of the CDR3 is TGTGCCAGCAGTTTAGTGGGGGGTGGAAATTCACCCCTCCACTTT.

The V and J genes are TRBV11-3 and TRBJ2-1, with 8 nucleotides matching TRBD2. Germline trimming cut 3 bases from V and 9 bases from J; bases unmatched to any gene: 7. The CDR3 is 14 residues long. The germline V gene encodes CDR1 SGHNT and CDR2 YENEEA. The chain's CDR3 is CASSFRGGRSEQFF. In DNA form, the CDR3 reads TGTGCCAGCAGCTTTCGGGGGGGCCGGTCTGAGCAGTTCTTC.

The chain uses TRBV4-3 and TRBJ2-3; tentative D call: TRBD1 (5 bases). V dropped 0 bases and J dropped 0 bases, with 10 bases sitting between them. CDR3 length: 16 amino acids. Germline CDR1 is LGHNA and CDR2 is YSLEER. The CDR3 DNA is TGCGCCAGCAGCCAAGAAGGACATTCTAGCACAGATACGCAGTATTTT. Translated: CASSQEGHSSTDTQYF.

The chain carries TRBV5-1 and TRBJ1-1; D unresolved. CDR1 and CDR2 (germline): SGHRS, YFSETQ. Trimming cost V 0 bases and J 1 base, with 13 bases left between them. The CDR3 spans 16 residues. The CDR3 nucleotides read TGCGCCAGCAGCTTGGGCTCTTCCATTAGGAACACTGAAGCTTTCTTT. Its translation is CASSLGSSIRNTEAFF.

This sequence joins TRBV6-5 and TRBJ1-1; 8 bases match TRBD1. Germline CDR1 MNHEY, CDR2 SVGAGI. The CDR3 spans 14 residues. V gave up 4 bases and J gave up 0 bases; unmatched junction bases: 1. The CDR3 region has the DNA TGTGCCAGCAGTTTGGACAGGGTGAACACTGAAGCTTTCTTT. It is translated as CASSLDRVNTEAFF.

The chain combines TRBV5-4 with TRBJ1-2; D perhaps matches TRBD1 (6 bases). CDR3 length: 14 amino acids. With 3 bases removed from V and 2 bases from J, the gap between germline ends came to 11 bases. Germline V gene lookup returns CDR1 SGHNT and CDR2 YYREEE (reference sequence). CDR3 amino acids: CASSSTGRNYGYTF. CDR3 nucleotides: TGTGCCAGCAGCTCGACAGGCCGGAACTATGGCTACACCTTC.